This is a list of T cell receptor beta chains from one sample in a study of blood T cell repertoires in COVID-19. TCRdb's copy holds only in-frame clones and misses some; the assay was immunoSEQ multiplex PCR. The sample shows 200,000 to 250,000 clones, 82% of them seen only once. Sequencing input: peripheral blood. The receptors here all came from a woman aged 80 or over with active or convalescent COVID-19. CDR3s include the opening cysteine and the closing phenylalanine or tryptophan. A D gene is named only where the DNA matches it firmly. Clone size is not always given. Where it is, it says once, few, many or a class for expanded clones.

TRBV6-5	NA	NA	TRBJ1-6	CASTLLGRVNSPLHF	TGTGCCAGCACCTTACTCGGCAGGGTTAATTCACCCCTCCACTTT
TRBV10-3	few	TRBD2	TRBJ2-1	CANTEGPWAGGVFEQFF	TGTGCCAACACAGAAGGGCCCTGGGCGGGGGGCGTCTTTGAGCAGTTCTTC
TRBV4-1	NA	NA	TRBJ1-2	CASSQPDRLNYGYTF	TGCGCCAGCAGCCAACCGGACAGATTAAACTATGGCTACACCTTC
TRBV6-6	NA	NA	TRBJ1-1	CASSYGALDTEAFF	TGTGCCAGCAGTTACGGGGCTTTAGACACTGAAGCTTTCTTT
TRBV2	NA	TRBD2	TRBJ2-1	CASRRETYNEQFF	TGTGCCAGCAGGCGGGAGACCTACAATGAGCAGTTCTTC
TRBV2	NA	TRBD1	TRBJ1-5	CASSLDRGLGQPQHF	TGTGCCAGCAGTCTCGACAGGGGGCTAGGGCAGCCCCAGCATTTT
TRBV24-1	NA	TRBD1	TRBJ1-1	CATRGQGTEAFF	TGTGCCACCAGGGGACAGGGAACTGAAGCTTTCTTT
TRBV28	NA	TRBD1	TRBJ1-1	CASSFDRVYGEAFF	TGTGCCAGCAGTTTTGACAGGGTATATGGTGAAGCTTTCTTT
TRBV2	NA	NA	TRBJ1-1	CASSAAGTNTEAFF	TGTGCCAGCAGTGCGGCAGGAACGAACACTGAAGCTTTCTTT
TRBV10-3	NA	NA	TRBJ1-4	CAISKAGEKLFF	TGTGCCATTTCTAAGGCAGGGGAAAAACTGTTTTTT
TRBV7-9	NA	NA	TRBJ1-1	CASSPHEGSSTEAFF	TGTGCCAGCAGCCCCCATGAGGGCTCTTCAACTGAAGCTTTCTTT
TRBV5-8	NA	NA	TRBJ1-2	CASRIASPSGQGYTF	TGTGCCAGCAGAATTGCATCACCGTCGGGACAAGGCTACACCTTC
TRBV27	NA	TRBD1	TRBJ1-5	CASRDRGYSSNQPQHF	TGTGCCAGCCGGGACAGGGGCTATTCTAGCAATCAGCCCCAGCATTTT
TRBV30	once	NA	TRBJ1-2	CAWSVPGIPSNYGYTF	TGTGCCTGGAGTGTACCAGGGATCCCATCTAATTATGGCTACACCTTC
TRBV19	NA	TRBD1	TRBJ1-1	CASGWDRGQTEAFF	TGTGCCAGTGGATGGGACAGGGGGCAAACTGAAGCTTTCTTT
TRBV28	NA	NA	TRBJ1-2	CASSYLPGVDYGYTF	TGTGCCAGCAGCTACCTTCCCGGAGTGGACTATGGCTACACCTTC
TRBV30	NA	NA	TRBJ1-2	CAWRPRLHYGYTF	TGTGCCTGGAGGCCCAGGTTGCACTATGGCTACACCTTC
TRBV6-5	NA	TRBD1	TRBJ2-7	CAGSTGLSYEQYF	TGTGCCGGCTCGACAGGGCTTTCCTACGAGCAGTACTTC
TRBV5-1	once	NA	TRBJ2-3	CASSPGDTSDTQYF	TGCGCCAGCAGCCCAGGGGACACTTCAGATACGCAGTATTTT
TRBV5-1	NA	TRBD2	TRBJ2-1	CASSLLAGGPGAYNEQFF	TGCGCCAGCAGCTTGCTAGCGGGAGGGCCTGGGGCCTACAATGAGCAGTTCTTC
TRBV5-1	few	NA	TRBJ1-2	CASSLAQGSAGYTF	TGCGCCAGCAGCTTGGCGCAGGGATCGGCTGGCTACACCTTC
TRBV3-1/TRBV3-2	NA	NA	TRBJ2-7	CASKPDPSGEQYF	TGTGCCAGCAAGCCCGACCCCTCGGGGGAGCAGTACTTC
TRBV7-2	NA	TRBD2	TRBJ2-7	CASSLTSGNREQYF	TGTGCCAGCAGCTTAACTAGCGGGAACCGGGAGCAGTACTTC
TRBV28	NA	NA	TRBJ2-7	CASSLGTGAYEQYF	TGTGCCAGCAGTTTAGGGACGGGGGCCTACGAGCAGTACTTC
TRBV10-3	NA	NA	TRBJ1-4	CAISESRAGAEKLFF	TGTGCCATCAGTGAGTCTAGGGCAGGGGCTGAAAAACTGTTTTTT
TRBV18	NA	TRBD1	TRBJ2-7	CASSQGQGLSEQYF	TGTGCCAGCTCACAGGGACAGGGTCTATCCGAGCAGTACTTC
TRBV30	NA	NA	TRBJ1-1	CAGIKAGGEAFF	TGTGCCGGGATTAAAGCGGGGGGGGAAGCTTTCTTT
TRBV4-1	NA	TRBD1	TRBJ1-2	CASSRGTGRGYTF	TGCGCCAGCAGCCGGGGGACAGGGCGCGGCTACACCTTC
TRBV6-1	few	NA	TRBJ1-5	CASSEKLISGVGQPQHF	TGTGCCAGCAGTGAAAAACTAATATCAGGGGTCGGGCAGCCCCAGCATTTT
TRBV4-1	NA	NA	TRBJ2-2	CASSQITGTGELFF	TGCGCCAGCAGCCAGATTACAGGGACCGGGGAGCTGTTTTTT
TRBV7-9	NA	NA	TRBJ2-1	CASSDGSFNEQFF	TGTGCCAGCAGCGACGGGAGTTTCAATGAGCAGTTCTTC
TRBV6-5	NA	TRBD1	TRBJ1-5	CACNPGGRQPQHF	TGTGCCTGCAATCCAGGGGGCCGTCAGCCCCAGCATTTT
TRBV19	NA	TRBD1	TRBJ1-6	CASSSRQGENSPLHF	TGTGCCAGTAGTAGCCGGCAGGGGGAAAATTCACCCCTCCACTTT
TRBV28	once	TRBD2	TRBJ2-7	CASSPRLAGAYEQYF	TGTGCCAGCAGTCCACGACTAGCGGGAGCCTACGAGCAGTACTTC
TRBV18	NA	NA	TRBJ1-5	CASSPLLQESKEGQPQHF	TGTGCCAGCTCACCACTACTCCAGGAAAGCAAGGAAGGTCAGCCCCAGCATTTT
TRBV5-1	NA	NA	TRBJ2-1	CASSLSGREQFF	TGCGCCAGCAGCTTGTCGGGTCGTGAGCAGTTCTTC
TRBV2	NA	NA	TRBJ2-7	CASTELPGDEQYF	TGTGCCAGCACCGAATTGCCCGGAGACGAGCAGTACTTC
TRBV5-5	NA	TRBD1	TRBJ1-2	CASSQGQYYGYTF	TGTGCCAGCAGCCAGGGACAGTACTATGGCTACACCTTC